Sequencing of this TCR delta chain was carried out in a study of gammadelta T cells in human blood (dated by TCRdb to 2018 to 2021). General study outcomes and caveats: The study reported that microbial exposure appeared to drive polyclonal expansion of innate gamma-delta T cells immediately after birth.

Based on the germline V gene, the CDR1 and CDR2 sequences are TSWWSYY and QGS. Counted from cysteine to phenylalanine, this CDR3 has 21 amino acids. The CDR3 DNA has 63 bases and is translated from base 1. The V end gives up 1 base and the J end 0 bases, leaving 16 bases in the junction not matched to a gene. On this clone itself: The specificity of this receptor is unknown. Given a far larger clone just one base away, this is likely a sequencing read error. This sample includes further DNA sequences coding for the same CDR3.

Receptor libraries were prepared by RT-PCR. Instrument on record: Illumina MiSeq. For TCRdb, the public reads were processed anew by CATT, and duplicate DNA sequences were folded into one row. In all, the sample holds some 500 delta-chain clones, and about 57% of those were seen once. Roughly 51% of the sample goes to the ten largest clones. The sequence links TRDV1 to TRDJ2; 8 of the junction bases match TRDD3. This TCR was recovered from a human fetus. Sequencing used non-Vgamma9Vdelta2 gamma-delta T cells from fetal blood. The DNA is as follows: TGTGCTCTTGGGGAACGCGGCCTCGTACTGGGGGGCCCCTCTTTGACAGCACAACTCTTCTTT. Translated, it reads CALGERGLVLGGPSLTAQLFF.